What follows are 2 T cell receptor beta chains derived from one specimen sequenced in a study of OX40 agonist ivuxolimab in advanced cancers. Assay used: immunoSEQ multiplex PCR; TCRdb lists only in-frame clones, some missing. The sample records approximately 100,000 clones, 70% to 90% being singletons. Here the sequenced sample was CD4+ or CD8+ T cells sorted from blood, taken in a trial of the OX40 agonist ivuxolimab. Receptors were obtained from an adult with an advanced solid tumor such as melanoma, head and neck, liver or kidney cancer.

J is TRBJ2-7 and V is TRBV4-3, with a weak D call TRBD1 (5 bases). Trimming took 2 bases from V and 2 from J, leaving 10 bases between them. The CDR3 is 14 residues long. The germline V gene encodes CDR1 LGHNA and CDR2 YSLEER. CDR3 protein: CASSQQGMTYEQYF. The CDR3 bases are TGCGCCAGCAGCCAACAGGGAATGACCTACGAGCAGTACTTC.

V is TRBV4-3 and J is TRBJ2-6; the D is unclear. Per the germline V gene, CDR1 is LGHNA and CDR2 is YSLEER. With 5 bases removed from V and 0 bases from J, the gap between germline ends came to 14 bases. This CDR3 has 17 residues. The CDR3 nucleotides are TGCGCCAGCAGCGAATTTAGTGGGAACTCTGGGGCCAACGTCCTGACTTTC. Amino acids: CASSEFSGNSGANVLTF.